This T cell receptor beta chain was identified in a study of cytomegalovirus exposure and HLA in healthy donors (TCRdb year 2017). Context from the whole study: A later analysis indicated that the roughly 120 validation repertoires were generated on the platform also employed for the 650 to 850 repertoires of the first cohort. A separate validation cohort of 100 to 150 different subjects was used in addition to the approximately 610-subject first cohort. The study combined high-throughput TCR immunosequencing, statistical association of individual TCRs with disease status, and machine learning to predict cytomegalovirus infection status. The study aimed to test whether signatures of past pathogen exposure could be identified by cataloging public T cell receptors. What the research found in general, with its limitations: While some public TCRs were present in many individuals, most TCR sequences turned up only very rarely across donors. In both the original and validation cohorts, the classifier was reported to diagnose cytomegalovirus status with high specificity and sensitivity. In a later analysis, TCRs clustered in the first cohort were found to also tend to co-occur in the 120 validation repertoires, with about 94% of cluster scores above 0. In vitro tests confirmed that a few of the cytomegalovirus-associated TCR beta chains recognize cytomegalovirus antigens. The study gave a list of 150 to 200 TCR beta chains associated with cytomegalovirus. A later analysis lacked HLA typing for the validation cohort, so it scored co-occurrence in that cohort across all 120 or so repertoires. It was suggested by the authors that the approach could potentially be generalized to other disease states and immunological phenotypes.

The donors were included in the validation cohort of over a hundred subjects, a group kept apart from the roughly 670-subject first cohort. Library preparation was by the immunoSEQ multiplex PCR assay. In the paper's pipeline: A statistical classification framework was developed to diagnose cytomegalovirus status using the catalog of TCR beta chain sequences. The table was pulled from immuneACCESS by TCRdb, which kept in-frame rearrangements only. Such tables lose some clones; where checked, under half of the loss comes from unresolved V genes, and the rest has no known cause. That table gives V, J and clone size, and the DNA gave D and trimming. The sample table contains about 170,000 clones; only one count was recorded for 70% to 90% of them. The ten largest clones add up to 5.5% to 6% of the sample. The germline V gene (reference sequence) provides CDR1 SEHNR and CDR2 FQNEAQ. Cut back by 0 bases and 8 bases, the V and J ends lie 10 bases apart. The CDR3 starts with the cysteine, ends with the phenylalanine, and has 13 residues. Only the CDR3 DNA stays, 39 bases, in frame from base 1.

In its sample, this clone was seen a few times. No cognate antigen has been identified for it. No base qualities exist here, and no much larger clone lies one base off it. This receptor was identified in a woman aged 25 to 39 in good health and CMV-seronegative. Sample: PBMCs. The sequence is built from TRBV7-9 and TRBJ1-2, with no confidently assigned D gene. The nucleotide sequence reads as follows: TGTGCCAGCAGCTTAGCGAGGTCTAACGGCTACACCTTC. This yields the protein CASSLARSNGYTF.